The 12 T cell receptor beta chains below come from one sample, sequenced in a study of blood T cell repertoires in COVID-19. Method: immunoSEQ multiplex PCR; TCRdb's copy keeps in-frame clones and lacks some. The repertoire consists of around 160,000 clones, with about 83% occurring once and the leading ten covering roughly 13%. Sequencing was carried out using peripheral blood. Receptors were obtained from a woman older than 75 with acute or convalescent COVID-19.

This clone came up a few times. V gene TRBV19 combines with J gene TRBJ1-3; no clear D. CDR1 and CDR2 from the germline V gene are LNHDA and SQIVND (reference sequence). V was pared by 0 bases and J by 2 bases, with 14 bases between. The CDR3 is made up of 17 amino acids. CDR3 sequence (DNA): TGTGCCAGTAGTATAGATCTCCCAGGTCCGGCTGGAAACACCATATATTTT. Its translation: CASSIDLPGPAGNTIYF.

This chain uses TRBV18 with TRBJ1-1; D may be TRBD1 (6 bases). CDR1 is KGHSH, CDR2 LQKENI, per germline. This CDR3 spans 15 amino acids. The V and J ends lost 5 bases and 1 base respectively, with 14 bases between them. CDR3 nucleotide sequence: TGTGCCAGCTCATCGTCCAGGGGACCGAACACTGAAGCTTTCTTT. Amino acids: CASSSSRGPNTEAFF.

V is TRBV11-3 and J is TRBJ2-3; D perhaps matches TRBD2 (6 bases). This CDR3 region has 15 residues. The V end lost 2 bases, the J end lost 4 bases, and 13 bases lay between the germline ends. From germline, CDR1 is SGHNT and CDR2 YENEEA. The CDR3 region is CASSLSGARADTQYF. The CDR3 DNA follows: TGTGCCAGCAGCTTATCGGGAGCTAGAGCAGATACGCAGTATTTT.

The rearrangement links TRBV7-2 to TRBJ2-7, with 11 bases that match TRBD2. This CDR3 region has 17 residues. The ends lost 2 bases at V and 6 bases at J; junction bases unmatched: 12. Germline CDR1 and CDR2: SGHTA and FQGNSA. CDR3 in amino acids: CASSLRSPSGGRSEQYF. Here the CDR3 DNA reads TGTGCCAGCAGCTTAAGGAGCCCTAGCGGGGGGAGGTCCGAGCAGTACTTC.

A few counts support this clone. This chain uses TRBV12-3 or TRBV12-4 with TRBJ2-1, with no clear D. The V gene lost 2 bases and the J gene lost 5 bases, with 7 bases spanning the gap. CDR3 length: 13 amino acids. This CDR3 reads CASSLLRNNEQFF. For the CDR3, the DNA is TGTGCCAGCAGTTTACTGAGGAACAATGAGCAGTTCTTC.

This chain uses TRBV28 with TRBJ2-5, with TRBD1 identical over 8 bases. CDR1 and CDR2 (germline): MDHEN, SYDVKM. The V and J ends lost 5 bases and 2 bases, in that order; junction bases with no gene match: 10. CDR3 length: 16 residues. CDR3 DNA sequence: TGTGCCAGCAGTCCACTGAACAGGGGGTGGCAAGAGACCCAGTACTTC. Translation gives CASSPLNRGWQETQYF.

V gene TRBV5-8 combines with J gene TRBJ2-7; D may be TRBD2 (5 bases). In germline, CDR1 is SGHTS, CDR2 YDEGEE. Trimming shortened V by 3 bases and J by 11 bases, and 18 bases separated the two germline ends. The CDR3 covers 13 residues. CDR3 coding DNA: TGTGCCAGCAGCTCCATTCGTCGACCGAGGGAGTACTTC. Translation: CASSSIRRPREYF.

The chain uses TRBV18 and TRBJ1-6; TRBD1 might be the D (5 bases). Trimming pared 1 base from V and 3 bases from J, leaving 7 bases between. Germline lookup yields CDR1 KGHSH and CDR2 LQKENI. This CDR3 spans 15 amino acids. The CDR3 sequence: CASSPRTLYNSPLHF. The CDR3 DNA reads TGTGCCAGCTCACCACGGACACTCTATAATTCACCCCTCCACTTT.

The CDR3: CASSPSSGGEQFF. The DNA of the CDR3 is TGTGCCAGCAGCCCCTCTAGCGGGGGAGAGCAGTTCTTC. V and J are TRBV3-1 (or the pseudogene TRBV3-2) and TRBJ2-1; 10 bases are shared with TRBD2. The V gene's germline CDR1 is LGHDT and CDR2 YNNKEL (reference sequence). There are 13 residues in the CDR3. V lost 4 bases to trimming and J lost 10 bases; unmatched junction nucleotides: 4.

The gene calls are TRBV24-1 and TRBJ1-5, with D possibly TRBD1 on 5 matching bases. This CDR3 spans 15 amino acids. From germline, CDR1 is KGHDR and CDR2 SFDVKD. Trimming removed 7 bases at V and 0 bases at J, with 12 bases between. For the CDR3, the DNA is TGTGCCACCAGGGAGGGCACAGGTAGCAATCAGCCCCAGCATTTT. Encoded protein: CATREGTGSNQPQHF.

The chain recombines TRBV28 with TRBJ1-5, with 10 bases aligning to TRBD1. The trim removed 3 bases at V and 7 bases at J, leaving 6 bases unmatched. The germline CDR1 and CDR2 sequences are MDHEN and SYDVKM. This CDR3 contains 15 residues. CDR3 in amino acids: CASSLDRGVQQPQHF. Here the CDR3 DNA reads TGTGCCAGCAGTTTGGACAGGGGGGTGCAGCAGCCCCAGCATTTT.

This chain connects TRBV29-1 to TRBJ2-3, with D maybe TRBD2 (6 bases). The CDR3 has 14 amino acids. The germline V and J ends were trimmed by 5 bases and 1 base, with 13 bases remaining between them. CDR1 and CDR2 from the germline V gene are SQVTM and ANQGSEA. CDR3 region: CSVRAAGRTDTQYF. The CDR3 DNA follows: TGCAGCGTTAGGGCGGCGGGACGCACAGATACGCAGTATTTT.